The 3 T cell receptor beta chains listed next were all sequenced from one sample in a study of CD8 T cells in ankylosing spondylitis. Study-wide results and limits: What appeared characteristic of ankylosing spondylitis blood was a TCR beta motif of 7 or 8 highly homologous variants.

MiXCR, run by TCRdb on the 5' RACE reads, gives a single entry per CDR3 protein. Seen here are under 950,000 distinct CDR3 sequences, under 20% observed once, and the top ten hold 15% to 20%. No antigen has been identified for these receptors. The sample was blood, either unsorted or a sorted T cell fraction (not recorded which). The receptor set was obtained from a male donor with ankylosing spondylitis.

The chain links TRBV2 to TRBJ2-7; TRBD1 agrees at 9 bases. Germline V gene lookup returns CDR1 SNHLY and CDR2 FYNNEI. The V segment lost 1 base and the J segment 2 bases; nucleotides outside the gene matches: 3. The CDR3 length is 15 residues. This CDR3 reads CASSEGTGGPYEQYF. In DNA, the CDR3 is TGTGCCAGCAGTGAAGGTACAGGGGGCCCCTACGAGCAGTACTTC.

The table lists this clonotype with a few counts. V is TRBV24-1 and J is TRBJ2-7; D might be TRBD1 or TRBD2, each matching 5 bases. The CDR3 is 14 residues long. Germline CDR1 KGHDR, CDR2 SFDVKD. Trimming removed 5 bases at V and 1 base at J, with 11 bases between. The CDR3 sequence: CATSARDGSYEQYF. In DNA form, the CDR3 reads TGTGCCACCAGTGCAAGGGACGGGTCCTACGAGCAGTACTTC.

The V and J genes are TRBV30 and TRBJ2-7; maybe TRBD1 (6 bases). CDR3 length: 14 amino acids. CDR1 is GTSNPN and CDR2 is SVGIG in the germline V gene (reference sequence). Trimming shortened V by 2 bases and J by 4 bases, and 15 bases separated the two germline ends. In DNA, the CDR3 is TGTGCCTGGAGTTATGCAGGGGTAGTTTACGAGCAGTACTTC. Its protein is CAWSYAGVVYEQYF.